This section outlines one T cell receptor (beta chain) sequence together with its context. Clones were read by immunoSEQ multiplex PCR, and TCRdb kept only the in-frame ones, dropping some. The data show under 85,000 clones, over 75% seen once. This sample is part of a study of T cell changes during pregnancy in multiple sclerosis. The sample consisted of CD4+ T cells from peripheral blood mononuclear cells, taken in the third trimester of pregnancy. This clonotype was obtained from a female donor in good health, enrolled as a control in a pregnancy study.

CDR3 protein: CASSPDRGGLPNSPLHF. In DNA, the CDR3 is TGTGCCAGCAGCCCGGACAGGGGAGGCCTCCCAAATTCACCCCTCCACTTT. The gene calls are TRBV5-6 and TRBJ1-6; TRBD1 matches at 9 bases. After removal of 4 bases from V and 7 bases from J, the junction contained 12 bases not matched to a gene. Germline V gives CDR1 SGHDT, CDR2 YYEEEE. The CDR3 length is 17 residues.